This T cell receptor (beta chain) comes out of a study of blood T cell repertoires in COVID-19. Study summary: Samples of COVID-19 (acute and convalescent) were obtained from the United States, Italy and Spain. From T cells, B-cell-depleted T cells, or PBMCs came the material, which was cDNA or gDNA.

Profiling relied on immunoSEQ multiplex PCR, and the TCRdb table lists in-frame clones only, not all of them. The sample contains 150,000 to 200,000 clones, roughly four fifths of which appear only once. Germline CDR1 SNHLY, CDR2 FYNNEI. V shed 10 bases, J shed 5 bases, and the junction held 6 bases outside the gene matches. The CDR3 is 14 residues long. The sample taken for sequencing was peripheral blood. This rearrangement joins TRBV2 to TRBJ2-3; 13 bases match TRBD2. The TCR sequence derives from a human donor in a cohort sampled during active COVID-19. CDR3 sequence (DNA): TGTGCCATCAGCACTAGCGGGAGGGAAGATACGCAGTATTTT. Translating it yields CAISTSGREDTQYF.